The 12 T cell receptor beta chains given below trace back to one sample, sequenced in a study of cytotoxic CD8 clonotypes in ibrutinib-treated CLL. Sequencing used immunoSEQ multiplex PCR; TCRdb keeps in-frame clones, though not all of them. The table has about 180,000 clones, roughly 80% seen once; the top ten hold under 5.5%. Source: PBMCs, taken after 24 months of ibrutinib treatment. Receptors were obtained from a human donor with chronic lymphocytic leukemia.

The V gene is TRBV19, the J gene TRBJ2-7, with 7 bases lining up with TRBD1. Unmatched junction bases numbered 6, after V lost 2 bases and J lost 2 bases. CDR1 LNHDA and CDR2 SQIVND come from the germline V gene (reference sequence). This CDR3 region has 15 residues. The CDR3 sequence is CASSIRGDSTYEQYF. In nucleotides, the CDR3 is TGTGCCAGTAGTATAAGAGGGGACAGCACCTACGAGCAGTACTTC.

The genes are TRBV6-5 and TRBJ1-2, with unresolved D. The V gene's germline CDR1 is MNHEY and CDR2 SVGAGI. The CDR3 extends over 13 amino acids. V shed 8 bases and J shed 4 bases, with 14 bases lying between them. The CDR3 reads CASSTAVGYGYTF. CDR3 nucleotides: TGTGCCAGCTCTACGGCCGTGGGCTATGGCTACACCTTC.

The V and J genes are TRBV7-2 and TRBJ1-2; the D gene is possibly TRBD1 (5 bases). Germline values: CDR1 SGHTA, CDR2 FQGNSA. The CDR3 loop spans 15 amino acids. Trimming took 8 bases from V and 2 from J, leaving 18 bases between them. CDR3: CASDSRGAGNYGYTF. Written as DNA, the CDR3 is TGTGCCAGCGACTCTAGAGGGGCGGGCAACTATGGCTACACCTTC.

This chain joins TRBV28 and TRBJ1-1; unclear D gene. V was pared by 1 base and J by 10 bases, with 10 bases between. The CDR3 length is 12 residues. Germline assignment: CDR1 MDHEN and CDR2 SYDVKM. CDR3: CASSLYNLGAFF. CDR3 DNA sequence: TGTGCCAGCAGTTTATACAACCTGGGAGCTTTCTTT.

This chain joins TRBV29-1 and TRBJ1-5; D not resolved. The V gene lost 5 bases and the J gene lost 3 bases, with 17 bases spanning the gap. There are 15 residues in the CDR3. CDR1 is SQVTM, CDR2 ANQGSEA, per germline. CDR3 protein: CSVCFATDINQPQHF. The CDR3 nucleotides read TGCAGCGTTTGCTTTGCAACGGATATCAATCAGCCCCAGCATTTT.

CDR3 DNA sequence: TGTGCCAGCAGCAGAGGACTAGCGGGAGGGAATGAGCAGTTCTTC. This codes for CASSRGLAGGNEQFF. V gene TRBV11-1 combines with J gene TRBJ2-1; 15 nucleotides match TRBD2. V was clipped by 5 bases and J by 7 bases; unmatched bases: 3. Germline V gene lookup returns CDR1 SGHAT and CDR2 FQDESV (reference sequence). CDR3 length: 15 residues.

The chain employs TRBV6-5 and TRBJ1-1; D gene uncertain. The CDR3 covers 14 residues. Germline CDR1 and CDR2: MNHEY and SVGAGI. The V end was cut by 4 bases, the J end by 1 base, with 10 bases between. The CDR3 sequence: CASSLGVQNTEAFF. In DNA form, the CDR3 reads TGTGCCAGCAGTTTAGGCGTTCAGAACACTGAAGCTTTCTTT.

The chain is built from TRBV9 and TRBJ2-1; tentatively, D is TRBD2 (6 bases). The CDR3 has 14 residues. From germline, CDR1 is SGDLS and CDR2 YYNGEE. Trimming removed 2 bases at V and 4 bases at J, with 10 bases between. CDR3 sequence reads: CASSVSGWYNEQFF. The CDR3, as DNA: TGTGCCAGCAGCGTTAGCGGATGGTACAATGAGCAGTTCTTC.

This clone was counted once. CDR3 amino acids: CASSLMGSGSYNEQFF. The DNA of the CDR3 is TGTGCCAGCAGCTTAATGGGTAGCGGGAGCTACAATGAGCAGTTCTTC. The rearrangement links TRBV7-3 to TRBJ2-1, with 9 bases fitting TRBD2. Trimming took 1 base from V and 3 from J; bases not matched to a gene: 4. CDR3 length: 16 residues. The germline CDR1 and CDR2 sequences are SGHTA and FQGTGA.

The chain recombines TRBV27 with TRBJ2-7; D unclear. V was clipped by 4 bases and J by 3 bases, with 13 bases between them. The CDR3 length is 14 residues. Germline V gives CDR1 MNHEY, CDR2 SMNVEV (reference sequence). The CDR3 nucleotides read TGTGCCAGCAGTTCTCCTACACCAGTCTACGAGCAGTACTTC. Residues: CASSSPTPVYEQYF.

The chain has TRBV5-1 and TRBJ1-4; a possible D gene is TRBD1 (6 bases). The CDR3 is 14 residues long. Deletions cut 7 bases from V and 8 bases from J, with 18 bases between. CDR1 is SGHRS and CDR2 is YFSETQ in the germline V gene. In DNA, the CDR3 is TGCGCCAGCGGAACAGGTGAAGGGGGAGAAAAACTGTTTTTT. This codes for CASGTGEGGEKLFF.

This sequence joins TRBV5-1 and TRBJ1-5; D ambiguous. This CDR3 region has 14 residues. CDR1 SGHRS and CDR2 YFSETQ come from the germline V gene. V lost 0 bases, J lost 6 bases, and 10 bases lay in between. The CDR3 region is CASSLGGEGQPQHF. CDR3 DNA sequence: TGCGCCAGCAGCTTGGGTGGGGAGGGTCAGCCCCAGCATTTT.